The source of this T cell receptor (beta chain) is a study of blood T cell repertoires in COVID-19. Study information: Collection of acute and convalescent COVID-19 samples took place in the United States, Italy and Spain. The analysed material was cDNA or gDNA that came from T cells, B-cell-depleted T cells, or PBMCs.

Germline CDR1 is MNHEY and CDR2 is SVGAGI. With 6 bases clipped from V and 2 bases from J, the junction kept 10 bases outside the gene matches. The CDR3 spans 15 residues. How the authors handled the data: Nucleated cell number was recorded as an estimate derived from reference gene primer amplification. This table comes from immunoSEQ multiplex PCR, and its TCRdb copy is limited to in-frame clones, with some not included. V, J and clone size are taken as reported in that table, and D and trimming were inferred from the DNA itself. The sample carries 100,000 or so clones, around 84% recorded once. The chain has TRBV6-5 and TRBJ2-7, with TRBD1 identical over 7 bases. Sequencing input: peripheral blood. This receptor was obtained from a human donor in a cohort sampled during active COVID-19. This CDR3 is CASRKTGIIAYEQYF. As DNA, the CDR3 is TGTGCCAGCAGGAAGACAGGGATTATCGCCTACGAGCAGTACTTC.